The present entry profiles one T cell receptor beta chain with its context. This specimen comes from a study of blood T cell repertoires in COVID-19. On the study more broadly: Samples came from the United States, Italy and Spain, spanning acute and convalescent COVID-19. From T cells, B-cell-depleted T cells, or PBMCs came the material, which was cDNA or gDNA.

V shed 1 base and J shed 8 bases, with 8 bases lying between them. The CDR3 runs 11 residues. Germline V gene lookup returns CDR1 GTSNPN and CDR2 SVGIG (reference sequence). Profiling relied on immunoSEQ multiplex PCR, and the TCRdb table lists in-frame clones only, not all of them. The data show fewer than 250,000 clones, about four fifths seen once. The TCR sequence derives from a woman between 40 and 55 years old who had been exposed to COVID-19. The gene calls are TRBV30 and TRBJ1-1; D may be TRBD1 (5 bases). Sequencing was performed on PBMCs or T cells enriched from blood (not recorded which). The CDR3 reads CAWSENREAFF. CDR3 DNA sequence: TGTGCCTGGAGTGAAAACAGGGAAGCTTTCTTT.